This is a list of T cell receptor beta chains from one sample in a study of Graves' ophthalmopathy and Graves' hyperthyroidism. TCRdb reanalysed the multiplex PCR reads using MiXCR and keeps one entry per CDR3 protein. This table holds about 210,000 distinct CDR3 sequences, 25% to 35% found once. Sequences were obtained from peripheral blood. The receptors stem from a man aged 50 or older with Graves' ophthalmopathy. Both conserved end residues are part of each CDR3. The D gene is left open where the match is weak. Some rows have no size entry. The others give once, few or many, or a class for an expanded clone.

D: TRBD2
V: TRBV15
size: many
J: TRBJ2-7
DNA: TGTGCCACCAGCAGACGGCGGGAGTCCTCCTACGAGCAGTACTTC
CDR3: CATSRRRESSYEQYF

D: TRBD1
V: TRBV7-2
size: many
J: TRBJ2-2
DNA: TGTGCCAGCATCGCCTCGTCAGGGGGCACCGGGGAGCTGTTTTTT
CDR3: CASIASSGGTGELFF

D: -
V: TRBV7-2
size: -
J: TRBJ1-1
DNA: TGTGCCAGCAGCCCCCCGGGTCATGAAGCTTTCTTT
CDR3: CASSPPGHEAFF

D: TRBD2
V: TRBV28
size: -
J: TRBJ2-7
DNA: TGTGCCAGCAGAATCTCCGGGGCGGGAGGGCCGGACGAGCAGTACTTC
CDR3: CASRISGAGGPDEQYF

D: -
V: TRBV6-2/TRBV6-3
size: many
J: TRBJ1-5
DNA: TGTGCCAGCAGTTACTCCCTGGGCAGGGCTGACAATCAGCCCCAGCATTTT
CDR3: CASSYSLGRADNQPQHF

D: -
V: TRBV27
size: -
J: TRBJ2-7
DNA: TGTGCCAGCAGTGCGGACCTCTACGAGCAGTACTTC
CDR3: CASSADLYEQYF

D: -
V: TRBV30
size: many
J: TRBJ2-1
DNA: TGTGCCTGGAGTGGTTCTAGCTCCTACAATGAGCAGTTCTTC
CDR3: CAWSGSSSYNEQFF

D: TRBD2
V: TRBV12-3/TRBV12-4
size: -
J: TRBJ2-7
DNA: TGTGCCAGCAGTTGGGACTACCTCCCACAGTACTTC
CDR3: CASSWDYLPQYF

D: TRBD1
V: TRBV7-2
size: -
J: TRBJ1-5
DNA: TGTGCCAGCAGCTTAGCAGGGGGCTTCAATCAGCCCCAGCATTTT
CDR3: CASSLAGGFNQPQHF

D: -
V: TRBV20-1
size: many
J: TRBJ2-7
DNA: TGCAGTGCTAGAGGTATAGCGGAAAGGAGGAGTTCCTACGAGCAGTACTTC
CDR3: CSARGIAERRSSYEQYF

D: -
V: TRBV12-3/TRBV12-4
size: many
J: TRBJ1-6
DNA: TGTGCCAGCAGTTTGTTGGGACCAGATAATTCACCCCTCCACTTT
CDR3: CASSLLGPDNSPLHF

D: TRBD2
V: TRBV5-5
size: many
J: TRBJ2-5
DNA: TGTGCCAGCAGCTTGTCTAGCGGGGAGACCCAGTACTTC
CDR3: CASSLSSGETQYF

D: -
V: TRBV2
size: many
J: TRBJ2-5
DNA: TGTGCCAGCAGTGGGCAGATGAGCCAAGAGACCCAGTACTTC
CDR3: CASSGQMSQETQYF

D: -
V: TRBV15
size: many
J: TRBJ2-5
DNA: TGTGCCACCAGCTTAACAGGGAGAGAGACCCAGTACTTC
CDR3: CATSLTGRETQYF

D: -
V: TRBV18
size: many
J: TRBJ2-7
DNA: TGTGCCAGCTCACCACCGATGGTACACGAGCAGTACTTC
CDR3: CASSPPMVHEQYF

D: -
V: TRBV9
size: many
J: TRBJ2-2
DNA: TGTGCCAGCAGCGTTGACATGAACACCGGGGAGCTGTTTTTT
CDR3: CASSVDMNTGELFF

D: -
V: TRBV29-1
size: many
J: TRBJ2-5
DNA: TGCAGCGTTGTGGGGAACCAAGAGACCCAGTACTTC
CDR3: CSVVGNQETQYF

D: -
V: TRBV12-3/TRBV12-4
size: many
J: TRBJ2-7
DNA: TGTGCCAGCAGTTTAGACTTCCGGCGGATGGGCTCCTACGAGCAGTACTTC
CDR3: CASSLDFRRMGSYEQYF

D: -
V: TRBV12-5
size: many
J: TRBJ1-2
DNA: TGTGCTAGTGCCCCCACCGGAGGCGGCTACACCTTC
CDR3: CASAPTGGGYTF

D: -
V: TRBV27
size: many
J: TRBJ2-2
DNA: TGTGCCAGCAGCAGAAGGGTGACCGGGGAGCTGTTTTTT
CDR3: CASSRRVTGELFF

D: -
V: TRBV19
size: many
J: TRBJ2-5
DNA: TGTGCCAGTAGCGCTTCCCCCGGAGGGGAGACCCAGTACTTC
CDR3: CASSASPGGETQYF

D: TRBD1
V: TRBV11-2
size: many
J: TRBJ1-2
DNA: TGTGCCAGCAGCTCCAGACAGGGCTATGGCTACACCTTC
CDR3: CASSSRQGYGYTF

D: TRBD1
V: TRBV29-1
size: many
J: TRBJ1-5
DNA: TGCAGCGTTGGGGGAACAGGGGTTGATCGGCCCCAGCATTTT
CDR3: CSVGGTGVDRPQHF

D: -
V: TRBV6-1
size: few
J: TRBJ1-5
DNA: TGTGCCAGCAGTGTTGTTCAGTCTCAGCCCCAGCATTTT
CDR3: CASSVVQSQPQHF

D: -
V: TRBV11-2
size: many
J: TRBJ1-5
DNA: TGTGCCAGCAGCCGGACGGCGAATCAGCCCCAGCATTTT
CDR3: CASSRTANQPQHF